Below, 10 T cell receptor beta chains from the same sample are listed, as sequenced in a study of CD8 T cells in ankylosing spondylitis. MiXCR, applied by TCRdb to the 5' RACE reads, yields one record per CDR3 protein. The profile shows roughly 230,000 distinct CDR3 sequences, 15% to 20% of them singletons. Sequencing was done on a sample of blood, either unsorted or a sorted T cell fraction (not recorded which). These receptor sequences come from a male donor with ankylosing spondylitis or in good health (not recorded which).

This clonotype has a handful of counts. The chain recombines TRBV7-2 with TRBJ2-1; 11 bases are shared with TRBD1. Germline values: CDR1 SGHTA, CDR2 FQGNSA. CDR3 length: 15 residues. V gave up 3 bases and J gave up 8 bases; unmatched junction bases: 6. The CDR3 loop is CASSFRDRGIDEQFF. In DNA, the CDR3 is TGTGCCAGCAGCTTCCGGGACAGGGGGATCGATGAGCAGTTCTTC.

In nucleotides, the CDR3 is TGCGCCAGCAGTCTGGGGCCGACCCTGAACACTGAAGCTTTCTTT. Translated: CASSLGPTLNTEAFF. The chain carries TRBV4-1 and TRBJ1-1, with a tentative D call TRBD1 (5 bases). CDR3 length: 15 amino acids. V gave up 6 bases and J gave up 0 bases, with 14 bases separating them. CDR1 and CDR2 (germline): MGHRA, YSYEKL.

This chain joins TRBV5-6 and TRBJ2-7; TRBD1 agrees at 8 bases. The CDR3 contains 15 residues. The trim removed 1 base at V and 2 bases at J, leaving 5 bases unmatched. Germline V lookup: CDR1 SGHDT, CDR2 YYEEEE. CDR3 nucleotides: TGTGCCAGCAGCTTGCTGGGACAGGCCGCCTACGAGCAGTACTTC. It codes for CASSLLGQAAYEQYF.

This clonotype was counted a few times. The chain is built from TRBV9 and TRBJ2-2; D call uncertain. CDR3 length: 17 amino acids. Germline V CDR1 and CDR2: SGDLS, YYNGEE. Trimming cost V 0 bases and J 0 bases, with 12 bases left between them. The CDR3: CASSVGGISTNTGELFF. The CDR3 coding sequence is TGTGCCAGCAGCGTAGGGGGAATTTCGACGAACACCGGGGAGCTGTTTTTT. Full variable domain (missing parts from reference TRBV9 and TRBJ2-2): DSGVTQTPKHLITATGQRVTLRCSPRSGDLSVYWYQQSLDQGLQFLIQYYNGEERAKGNILERFSAQQFPDLHSELNLSSLELGDSALYFCASSVGGISTNTGELFFGEGSRLTVL.

The V and J genes are TRBV20-1 and TRBJ2-7; tentative D call: TRBD2 (6 bases). This CDR3 contains 14 residues. Germline V CDR1 and CDR2: DFQATT, SNEGSKA (reference sequence). Deletions cut 0 bases from V and 3 bases from J, with 12 bases between. The CDR3 protein is CSARDWGDGYEQYF. The CDR3 nucleotides read TGCAGTGCTAGAGATTGGGGGGACGGCTACGAGCAGTACTTC.

This clonotype was seen at least ten times. V usage is TRBV29-1 and J usage is TRBJ1-3; D may be TRBD1 (5 bases). This CDR3 is built from 13 residues. Trimming removed 3 bases at V and 2 bases at J, with 8 bases between. Germline CDR1 reads SQVTM; CDR2 reads ANQGSEA. DNA for the CDR3: TGCAGCGTTGATGGGGGGGCTGGAAACACCATATATTTT. Translated: CSVDGGAGNTIYF.

The V and J genes are TRBV7-8 and TRBJ1-3; 9 bases line up with TRBD1. Germline CDR1 SGHVS, CDR2 FQNEAQ. There are 15 residues in the CDR3. Trimming removed 0 bases from V and 8 bases from J; junction bases left unmatched: 5. The CDR3 DNA sequence: TGTGCCAGCAGCTTAGCTTGGGACAGGGTAGACACCATATATTTT. This encodes CASSLAWDRVDTIYF. Together with reference TRBV7-8 and TRBJ1-3, the CDR3 gives the full variable domain: GAGVSQSPRYKVAKRGQDVALRCDPISGHVSLFWYQQALGQGPEFLTYFQNEAQLDKSGLPSDRFFAERPEGSVSTLKIQRTQQEDSAVYLCASSLAWDRVDTIYFGEGSWLTVV.

The chain carries TRBV27 and TRBJ1-2; weak D call: TRBD1 (5 bases). The germline gives CDR1 MNHEY, CDR2 SMNVEV (reference sequence). The ends were cut back, 5 bases at V and 4 bases at J, with 17 bases in the middle. The CDR3 totals 15 residues. CDR3 coding DNA: TGTGCCAGCAGTCACGAGGCCGGGGCCCTCTATGGCTACACCTTC. This translates into CASSHEAGALYGYTF.

Only a few counts were recorded for this clonotype. The genes are TRBV5-1 and TRBJ1-1, with D unresolved. CDR3 length equals 11 residues. V gave up 0 bases and J gave up 8 bases, with 5 bases separating them. Germline CDR1 SGHRS, CDR2 YFSETQ. The CDR3, as DNA: TGCGCCAGCAGCTTGGGCCAGGAAGCTTTCTTT. Protein: CASSLGQEAFF. The entire variable domain, with the rest obtained from reference TRBV5-1 and TRBJ1-1, is as follows: KAGVTQTPRYLIKTRGQQVTLSCSPISGHRSVSWYQQTPGQGLQFLFEYFSETQRNKGNFPGRFSGRQFSNSRSEMNVSTLELGDSALYLCASSLGQEAFFGQGTRLTVV.

This clonotype was counted at least ten times. The chain carries TRBV4-2 and TRBJ2-1; 11 bases line up with TRBD2. With V trimmed by 4 bases and J by 6 bases, 8 bases remained unmatched. Germline V gene sequence: CDR1 LGHNA, CDR2 YNFKEQ. The CDR3 is 16 residues long. CDR3 region: CASSPLAGGPVNEQFF. The CDR3 DNA sequence: TGTGCCAGCAGCCCTTTAGCGGGAGGGCCCGTCAATGAGCAGTTCTTC.